This T cell receptor (beta chain) stems from a study of Ad26.COV2.S vaccination and SARS-CoV-2 variants. Data came from immunoSEQ multiplex PCR; TCRdb stores just in-frame clones and leaves some out. The sample includes 320,000 or so clones, about 90% seen only once; the top ten take over 5%. Treatment defined: roughly 20 received Ad26.COV2.S at low or high dose, single or two shots; roughly five received placebo; per-sample allocation not given. Sampling was performed 63 days after the first vaccine or placebo injection. This CDR3 has 18 residues. V lost 4 bases to trimming and J lost 10 bases; unmatched junction nucleotides: 16. Germline CDR1 SGHTA, CDR2 FQGTGA.

This sequence joins TRBV7-3 and TRBJ2-1; 13 nucleotides match TRBD2. This TCR was recovered from a person between 18 and 59 years old who received the Ad26.COV2.S COVID-19 vaccine or a placebo. The source was peripheral blood, collected in a trial of Ad26.COV2.S vaccine versus placebo. DNA for the CDR3: TGTGCCAGCAGCTCAGCGGAACTAGCGGGAGGGCCGGCGGGGGAGCAGTTCTTC. It is translated as CASSSAELAGGPAGEQFF.